The 8 T cell receptor beta chains below come from one sample, sequenced in a study of CD8 T cells in Susac syndrome. It was with random hexamers that roughly 0.5 to 1 ug RNA was reverse transcribed. A single record per CDR3 protein comes from TCRdb applying MiXCR to the immunoSEQ multiplex PCR reads. Among 120,000 to 150,000 distinct CDR3 sequences listed, approximately 95% were seen once. The sequenced sample consisted of CD8+ T cells from PBMCs. The receptors derive from a human donor in good health.

This clonotype was found once. The chain carries TRBV20-1 and TRBJ2-7; TRBD2 agrees at 9 bases. The V and J ends lost 3 bases and 5 bases, in that order; junction bases with no gene match: 20. CDR3 length equals 18 residues. Germline loops: CDR1 DFQATT, CDR2 SNEGSKA (reference sequence). CDR3 nucleotide sequence: TGCAGTGCTAGTAGATCTCTCGGCGTTGCGGGAGGGCCCCACGAGCAGTACTTC. Translated, it gives CSASRSLGVAGGPHEQYF.

The rearrangement uses TRBV5-1 and TRBJ2-7; 11 bases are a match to TRBD2. The CDR3 has 15 residues. The junction had 7 bases not matched to a gene; V was cut back by 4 bases and J by 4 bases. CDR1 and CDR2 from the germline V gene are SGHRS and YFSETQ. The CDR3 nucleotides are TGCGCCAGCAGCGGAGGGACTAGCGGAACTTACGAGCAGTACTTC. Translating it yields CASSGGTSGTYEQYF.

CDR3 residues: CASSPYLGGSKNEQFF. Here the CDR3 DNA reads TGTGCCAGCAGCCCTTACCTCGGCGGGAGTAAAAATGAGCAGTTCTTC. The rearrangement links TRBV12-3 or TRBV12-4 to TRBJ2-1; 7 nucleotides align to TRBD2. The CDR3 contains 16 residues. The V segment lost 6 bases and the J segment 7 bases; nucleotides outside the gene matches: 15.

The gene calls are TRBV7-9 and TRBJ2-3; TRBD1 is a possible D gene (5 bases). This CDR3 region has 14 residues. CDR1 is SEHNR and CDR2 is FQNEAQ in the germline V gene (reference sequence). V lost 2 bases and J lost 5, with 11 bases in between. CDR3 residues: CASSLWGALDTQYF. The CDR3 nucleotides read TGTGCCAGCAGCTTATGGGGCGCATTAGATACGCAGTATTTT.

The chain is built from TRBV7-6 and TRBJ2-2; D gene uncertain. V lost 4 bases and J 13 bases, leaving 13 bases between the germline ends. The CDR3 consists of 12 residues. Germline V gene lookup returns CDR1 SGHVS and CDR2 FNYEAQ. The CDR3 sequence is CASSSDSKTLFF. In DNA form, the CDR3 reads TGTGCCAGCAGCTCAGATTCCAAGACGCTGTTTTTT. Using reference TRBV7-6 and TRBJ2-2 for the parts outside the CDR3, the full variable domain is GAGVSQSPRYKVTKRGQDVALRCDPISGHVSLYWYRQALGQGPEFLTYFNYEAQQDKSGLPNDRFSAERPEGSISTLTIQRTEQRDSAMYRCASSSDSKTLFFGEGSRLTVL.

This clonotype was found once. The chain has TRBV9 and TRBJ2-1, with 11 bases matching TRBD2. The CDR3 has 16 residues. Trimming removed 4 bases from V and 8 bases from J; junction bases left unmatched: 11. The germline V gene has CDR1 SGDLS and CDR2 YYNGEE. CDR3 region: CASSPYTSGSFDEQFF. DNA of the CDR3: TGTGCCAGCAGCCCCTATACTAGCGGGAGTTTCGATGAGCAGTTCTTC.

This CDR3 is CSARDPVGTQYF. The CDR3 DNA reads as TGCAGTGCTAGAGACCCGGTTGGTACGCAGTATTTT. The chain has TRBV20-1 and TRBJ2-3; unclear D gene. CDR1 is DFQATT, CDR2 SNEGSKA, per germline (reference sequence). This CDR3 comprises 12 residues. V was cut by 0 bases and J by 8 bases, with 9 bases left in between.

The rearrangement uses TRBV9 and TRBJ2-7; 7 nucleotides match TRBD1. Trimming removed 3 bases from V and 0 bases from J; junction bases left unmatched: 3. The CDR3 has 14 residues. Germline lookup yields CDR1 SGDLS and CDR2 YYNGEE. CDR3 nucleotide sequence: TGTGCCAGCAGCGAGACAGGGTTCTCCTACGAGCAGTACTTC. Protein product: CASSETGFSYEQYF.